This TCR beta chain was sequenced during a study of CD8 T cells in Susac syndrome. The CDR3 totals 13 residues. Germline lookup yields CDR1 DFQATT and CDR2 SNEGSKA (reference sequence). Trimming shortened V by 1 base and J by 5 bases, and 8 bases separated the two germline ends. The RNA input was roughly 0.45 to 1 ug, and it was reverse transcribed with random hexamers. TCRdb redid the calling of the immunoSEQ multiplex PCR reads with MiXCR, one entry per CDR3 protein. The sample lists hundreds of thousands of distinct CDR3 sequences; less than 96% were seen once. The material sequenced was CD4+ T cells from PBMCs. The V call is TRBV20-1, the J call TRBJ1-4; the D is unclear. This TCR came from a human donor with Susac syndrome. This chain's CDR3 is CSARAQRNEKLFF. CDR3 bases: TGCAGTGCTAGAGCACAGAGAAATGAAAAACTGTTTTTT.